This TCR beta chain was observed in a study of T cells after yellow fever vaccination. As for the study in general: SMART-Seq v4 Ultra Low Input prepared libraries from low-cell fractions.

TCRdb redid the calling of the 5' RACE reads with MiXCR, one entry per CDR3 protein. Of around 47,000 distinct CDR3 sequences in the sample, 6.8% were seen once. Findings of the study overall: Overlap between CD4 and CD8 compartments was detected for a small share of clonotypes. Clones from primary vaccination mostly reappeared after the booster (96% CD4, approximately 86% CD8).

This material consisted of CD8+ T cells not binding an NS4B(214-222) dextramer, sorted from PBMCs, taken 45 days after the yellow fever booster vaccination. This TCR was recovered from a man younger than 40 who received the YFV17D yellow fever vaccine.

CDR3 nucleotide sequence: TGTGCCAGCAGCTTAGGGGGGGGAGCGGAATCCCCCTACGAGCAGTACTTC. This encodes CASSLGGGAESPYEQYF. The chain couples TRBV9 to TRBJ2-7, with D possibly being TRBD2 (7 bases). With 4 bases removed from V and 2 bases from J, the gap between germline ends came to 22 bases. Germline V CDR1 and CDR2: SGDLS, YYNGEE. CDR3 length: 17 residues.